The table lists the clone carrying this T cell receptor (beta chain) with a count of one. The germline CDR1 and CDR2 sequences are SNHLY and FYNNEI. J was trimmed by 3 bases and V by 9 bases; bases with no gene match: 4. This CDR3 has 13 amino acids. The data belong to a study of blood T cell repertoires in COVID-19. In the study overall: The United States, Italy and Spain supplied acute and convalescent COVID-19 samples. From T cells, B-cell-depleted T cells, or PBMCs came the material, which was cDNA or gDNA.

TCRdb keeps only in-frame clones here, not all; method: immunoSEQ multiplex PCR. The sample holds approximately 160,000 clones, around 84% seen once. The sequenced material came from peripheral blood. This TCR derives from an elderly woman with acute or convalescent COVID-19. The chain recombines TRBV2 with TRBJ2-7, with 11 positions matching TRBD2. The CDR3 sequence is CASTGTSGYEQYF. The CDR3 DNA reads as TGTGCCAGTACCGGGACTAGCGGCTACGAGCAGTACTTC.